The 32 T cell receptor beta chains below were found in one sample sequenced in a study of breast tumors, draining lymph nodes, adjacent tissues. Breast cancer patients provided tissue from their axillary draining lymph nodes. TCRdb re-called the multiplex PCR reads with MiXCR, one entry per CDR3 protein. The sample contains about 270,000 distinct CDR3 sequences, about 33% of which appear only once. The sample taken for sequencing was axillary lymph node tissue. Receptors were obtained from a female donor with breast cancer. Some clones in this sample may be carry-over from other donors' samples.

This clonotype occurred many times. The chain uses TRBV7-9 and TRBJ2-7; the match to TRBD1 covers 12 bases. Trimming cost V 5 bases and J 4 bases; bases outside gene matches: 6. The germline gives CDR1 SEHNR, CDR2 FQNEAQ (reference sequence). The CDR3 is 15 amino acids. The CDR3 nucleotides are TGTGCCAGCAGCCCCGGGACAGGGGGCGGGTACGAGCAGTACTTC. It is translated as CASSPGTGGGYEQYF. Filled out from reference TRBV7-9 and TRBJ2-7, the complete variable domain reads DTGVSQNPRHKITKRGQNVTFRCDPISEHNRLYWYRQTLGQGPEFLTYFQNEAQLEKSRLLSDRFSAERPKGSFSTLEIQRTEQGDSAMYLCASSPGTGGGYEQYFGPGTRLTVT.

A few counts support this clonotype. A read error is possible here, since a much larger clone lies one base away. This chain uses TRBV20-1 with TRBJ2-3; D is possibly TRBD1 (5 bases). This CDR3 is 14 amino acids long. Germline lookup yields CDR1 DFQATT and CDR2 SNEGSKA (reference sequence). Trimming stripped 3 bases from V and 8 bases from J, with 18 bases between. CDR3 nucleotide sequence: TGCAGTGCTAGGATCCTAGTTGGGGCAGCTACGCAGTATTTT. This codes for CSARILVGAATQYF.

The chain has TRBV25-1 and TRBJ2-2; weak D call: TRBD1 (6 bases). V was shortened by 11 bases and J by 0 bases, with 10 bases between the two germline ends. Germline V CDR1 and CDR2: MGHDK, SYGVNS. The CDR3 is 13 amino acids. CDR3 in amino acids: CAYRAPNTGELFF. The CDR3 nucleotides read TGTGCCTACAGGGCTCCGAACACCGGGGAGCTGTTTTTT.

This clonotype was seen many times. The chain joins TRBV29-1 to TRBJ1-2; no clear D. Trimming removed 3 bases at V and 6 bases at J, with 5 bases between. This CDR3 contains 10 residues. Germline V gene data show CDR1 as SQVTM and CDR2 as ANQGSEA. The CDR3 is CSVEGNGYTF. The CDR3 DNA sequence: TGCAGCGTTGAGGGCAATGGCTACACCTTC.

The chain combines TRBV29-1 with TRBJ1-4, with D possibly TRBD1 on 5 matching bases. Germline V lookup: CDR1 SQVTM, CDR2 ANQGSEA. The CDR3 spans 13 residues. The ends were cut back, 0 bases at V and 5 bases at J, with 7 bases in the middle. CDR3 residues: CSVEETANEKLFF. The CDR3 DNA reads TGCAGCGTTGAAGAGACAGCAAATGAAAAACTGTTTTTT.

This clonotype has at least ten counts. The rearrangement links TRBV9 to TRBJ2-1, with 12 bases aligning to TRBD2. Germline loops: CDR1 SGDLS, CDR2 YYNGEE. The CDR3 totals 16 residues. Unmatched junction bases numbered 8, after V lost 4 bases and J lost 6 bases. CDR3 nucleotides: TGTGCCAGCAGCTCCTCACCTAGCGGGAGGGCCAATGAGCAGTTCTTC. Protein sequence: CASSSSPSGRANEQFF.

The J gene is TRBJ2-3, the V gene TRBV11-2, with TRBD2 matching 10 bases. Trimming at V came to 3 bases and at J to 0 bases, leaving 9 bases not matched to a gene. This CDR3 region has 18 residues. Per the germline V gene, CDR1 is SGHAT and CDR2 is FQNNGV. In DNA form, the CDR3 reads TGTGCCAGCAGCTTTGGGACTAGCGCACGCTTAAGCACAGATACGCAGTATTTT. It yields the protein CASSFGTSARLSTDTQYF. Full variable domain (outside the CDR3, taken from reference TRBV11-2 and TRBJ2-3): EAGVAQSPRYKIIEKRQSVAFWCNPISGHATLYWYQQILGQGPKLLIQFQNNGVVDDSQLPKDRFSAERLKGVDSTLKIQPAKLEDSAVYLCASSFGTSARLSTDTQYFGPGTRLTVL.

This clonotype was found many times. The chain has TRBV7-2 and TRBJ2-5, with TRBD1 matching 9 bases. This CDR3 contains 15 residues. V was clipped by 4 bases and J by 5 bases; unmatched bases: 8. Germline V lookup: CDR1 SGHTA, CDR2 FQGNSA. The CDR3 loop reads CASSSGQGYGETQYF. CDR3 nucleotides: TGTGCCAGCAGCTCAGGACAGGGGTACGGGGAGACCCAGTACTTC.

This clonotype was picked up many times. The CDR3 sequence: CSASALAGVSHEQYF. Here the CDR3 DNA reads TGCAGTGCTAGTGCTCTAGCGGGAGTTTCCCACGAGCAGTACTTC. The J gene is TRBJ2-7, the V gene TRBV20-1, with TRBD2 matching 10 bases. Trimming took 3 bases from V and 5 from J; bases not matched to a gene: 10. Germline loops: CDR1 DFQATT, CDR2 SNEGSKA (reference sequence). This CDR3 comprises 15 residues.

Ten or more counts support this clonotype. CDR3 protein: CASRSGTGDEKLFF. Written as DNA, the CDR3 is TGCGCCAGCAGATCCGGGACAGGGGATGAAAAACTGTTTTTT. The V gene is TRBV5-1, the J gene TRBJ1-4, with 10 bases matching TRBD1. Trimming took 5 bases from V and 6 from J; bases not matched to a gene: 4. This CDR3 region has 14 residues. CDR1 is SGHRS, CDR2 YFSETQ, per germline.

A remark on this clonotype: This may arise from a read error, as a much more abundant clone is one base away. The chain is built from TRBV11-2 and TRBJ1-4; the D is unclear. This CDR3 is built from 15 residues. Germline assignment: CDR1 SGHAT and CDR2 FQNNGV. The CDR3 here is CASSLRSQVNERLFF. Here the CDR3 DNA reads TGTGCCAGCAGCTTGCGGTCCCAAGTTAATGAAAGACTGTTTTTT.

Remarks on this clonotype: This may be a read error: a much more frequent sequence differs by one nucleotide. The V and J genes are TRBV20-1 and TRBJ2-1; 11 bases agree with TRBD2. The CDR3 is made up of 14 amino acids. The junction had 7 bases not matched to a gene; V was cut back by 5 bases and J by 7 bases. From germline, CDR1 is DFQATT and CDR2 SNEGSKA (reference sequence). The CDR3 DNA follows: TGCAGTGCTGGTTTTAGCGGGAGGGGGAATGAGCAGTTCTTC. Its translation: CSAGFSGRGNEQFF.

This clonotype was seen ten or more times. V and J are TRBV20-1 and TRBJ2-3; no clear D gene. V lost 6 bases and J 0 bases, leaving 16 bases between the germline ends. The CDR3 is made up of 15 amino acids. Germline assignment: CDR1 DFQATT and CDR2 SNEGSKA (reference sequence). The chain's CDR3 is CSALQTATSTDTQYF. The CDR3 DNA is TGCAGTGCCCTCCAAACCGCAACCAGCACAGATACGCAGTATTTT.

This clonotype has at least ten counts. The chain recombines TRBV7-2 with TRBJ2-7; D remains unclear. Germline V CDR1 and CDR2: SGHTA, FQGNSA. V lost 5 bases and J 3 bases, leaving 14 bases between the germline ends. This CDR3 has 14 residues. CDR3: CASSATTAVYEQYF. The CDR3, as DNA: TGTGCCAGCAGCGCGACGACGGCTGTCTACGAGCAGTACTTC.

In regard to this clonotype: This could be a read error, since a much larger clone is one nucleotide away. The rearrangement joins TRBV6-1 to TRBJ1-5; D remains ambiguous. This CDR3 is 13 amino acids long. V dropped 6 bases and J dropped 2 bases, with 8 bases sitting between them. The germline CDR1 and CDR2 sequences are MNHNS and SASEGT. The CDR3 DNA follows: TGTGCCAGCAGGCACGCGGGCAATCAGCCCCAGCATTTT. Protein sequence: CASRHAGNQPQHF.

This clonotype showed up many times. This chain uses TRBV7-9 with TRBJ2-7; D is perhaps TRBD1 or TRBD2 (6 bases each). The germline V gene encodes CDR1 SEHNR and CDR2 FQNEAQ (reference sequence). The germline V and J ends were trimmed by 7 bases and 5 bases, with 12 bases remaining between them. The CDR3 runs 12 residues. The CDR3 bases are TGTGCCAGCACCCCCGGGGGCGACGAGCAGTACTTC. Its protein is CASTPGGDEQYF.

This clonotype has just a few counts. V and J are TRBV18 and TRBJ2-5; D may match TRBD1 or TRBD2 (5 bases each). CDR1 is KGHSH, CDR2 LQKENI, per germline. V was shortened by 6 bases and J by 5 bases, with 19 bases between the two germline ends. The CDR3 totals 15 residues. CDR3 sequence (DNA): TGTGCCAGCTCTACAGACAGATTTGGCGGGGAGACCCAGTACTTC. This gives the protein CASSTDRFGGETQYF.

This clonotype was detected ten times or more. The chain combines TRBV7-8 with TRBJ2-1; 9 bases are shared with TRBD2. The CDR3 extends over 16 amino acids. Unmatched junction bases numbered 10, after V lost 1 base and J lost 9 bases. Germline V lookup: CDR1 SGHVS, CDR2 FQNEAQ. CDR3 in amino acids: CASSLVASGTYGEQFF. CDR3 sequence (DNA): TGTGCCAGCAGCTTAGTGGCTAGCGGGACGTACGGTGAGCAGTTCTTC.

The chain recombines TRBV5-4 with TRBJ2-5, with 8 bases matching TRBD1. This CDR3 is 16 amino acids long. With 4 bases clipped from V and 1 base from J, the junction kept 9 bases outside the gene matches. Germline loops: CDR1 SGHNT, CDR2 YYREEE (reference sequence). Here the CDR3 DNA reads TGTGCCAGCAGCCCCCAGGGGGCCCGCCCCCAAGAGACCCAGTACTTC. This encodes CASSPQGARPQETQYF.

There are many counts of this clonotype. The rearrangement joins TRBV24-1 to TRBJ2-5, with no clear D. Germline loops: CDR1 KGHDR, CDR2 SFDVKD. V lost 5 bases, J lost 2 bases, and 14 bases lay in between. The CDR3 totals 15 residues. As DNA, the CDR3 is TGTGCCACCAGTGCCCCAGCGCCGGCACAAGAGACCCAGTACTTC. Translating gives CATSAPAPAQETQYF.

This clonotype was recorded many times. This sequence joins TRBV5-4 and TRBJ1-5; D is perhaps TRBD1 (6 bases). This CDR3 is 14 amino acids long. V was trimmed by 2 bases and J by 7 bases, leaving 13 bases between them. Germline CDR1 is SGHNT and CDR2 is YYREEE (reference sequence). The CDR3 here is CASSFERDTQPQHF. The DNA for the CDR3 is TGTGCCAGCAGCTTTGAACGGGACACACAGCCCCAGCATTTT.

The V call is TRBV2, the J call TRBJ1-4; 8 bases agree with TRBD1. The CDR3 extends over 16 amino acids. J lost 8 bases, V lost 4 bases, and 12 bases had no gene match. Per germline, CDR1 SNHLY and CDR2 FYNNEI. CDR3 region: CASSGRTGGRGEKLFF. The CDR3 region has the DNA TGTGCCAGCAGTGGACGTACAGGGGGTCGAGGGGAAAAACTGTTTTTT.

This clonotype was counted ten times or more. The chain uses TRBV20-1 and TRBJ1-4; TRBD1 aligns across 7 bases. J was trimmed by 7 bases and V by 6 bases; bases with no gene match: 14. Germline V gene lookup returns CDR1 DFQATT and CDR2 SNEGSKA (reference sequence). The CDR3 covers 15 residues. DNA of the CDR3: TGCAGTGCAGATGACAGGGTAGTAGGGGGTGAAAAACTGTTTTTT. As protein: CSADDRVVGGEKLFF.

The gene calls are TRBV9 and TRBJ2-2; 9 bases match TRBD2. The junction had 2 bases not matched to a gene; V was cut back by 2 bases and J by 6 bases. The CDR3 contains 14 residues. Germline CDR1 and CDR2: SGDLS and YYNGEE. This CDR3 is CASSVSGSAGELFF. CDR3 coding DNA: TGTGCCAGCAGCGTTAGCGGGAGTGCCGGGGAGCTGTTTTTT.

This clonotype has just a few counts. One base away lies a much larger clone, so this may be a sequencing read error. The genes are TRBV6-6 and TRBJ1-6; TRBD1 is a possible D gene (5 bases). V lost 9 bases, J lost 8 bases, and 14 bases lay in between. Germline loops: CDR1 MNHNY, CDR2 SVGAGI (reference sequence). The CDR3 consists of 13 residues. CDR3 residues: CASNPGWDSPLHF. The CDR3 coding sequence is TGTGCCAGTAACCCAGGGTGGGATTCACCCCTCCACTTT.

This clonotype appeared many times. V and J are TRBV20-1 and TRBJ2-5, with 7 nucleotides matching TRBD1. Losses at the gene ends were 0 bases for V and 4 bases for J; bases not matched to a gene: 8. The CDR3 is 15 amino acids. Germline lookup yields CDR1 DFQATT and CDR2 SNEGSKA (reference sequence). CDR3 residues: CSARDPRGLRETQYF. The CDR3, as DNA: TGCAGTGCTAGAGATCCTAGGGGGCTGCGAGAGACCCAGTACTTC.

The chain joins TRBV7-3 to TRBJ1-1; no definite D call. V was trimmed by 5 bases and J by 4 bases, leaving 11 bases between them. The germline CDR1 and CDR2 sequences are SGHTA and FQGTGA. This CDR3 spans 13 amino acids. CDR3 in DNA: TGTGCCAGCAGCCCGTATGGGCGCACTGAAGCTTTCTTT. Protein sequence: CASSPYGRTEAFF.

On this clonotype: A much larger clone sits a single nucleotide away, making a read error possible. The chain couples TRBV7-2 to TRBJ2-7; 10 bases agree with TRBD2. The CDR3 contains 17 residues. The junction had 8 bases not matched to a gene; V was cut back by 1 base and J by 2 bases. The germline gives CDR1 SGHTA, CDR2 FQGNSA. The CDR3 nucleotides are TGTGCCAGCAGCTTAGGATTGGGACTAGCGAGACCCTACGAGCAGTACTTC. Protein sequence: CASSLGLGLARPYEQYF.

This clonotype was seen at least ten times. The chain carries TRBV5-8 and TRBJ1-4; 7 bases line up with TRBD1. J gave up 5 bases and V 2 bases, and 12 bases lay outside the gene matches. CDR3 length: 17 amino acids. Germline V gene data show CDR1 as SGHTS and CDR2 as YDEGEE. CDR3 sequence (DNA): TGTGCCAGCAGCTTCGTCCCCGGGGGACAGAAGAATGAAAAACTGTTTTTT. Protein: CASSFVPGGQKNEKLFF.

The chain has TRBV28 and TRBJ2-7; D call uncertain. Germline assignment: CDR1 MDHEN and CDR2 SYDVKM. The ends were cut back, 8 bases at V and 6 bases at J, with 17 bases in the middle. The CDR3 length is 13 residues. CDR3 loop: CASGTPTDGEQYF. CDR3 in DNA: TGTGCCAGCGGAACCCCAACGGATGGCGAGCAGTACTTC.

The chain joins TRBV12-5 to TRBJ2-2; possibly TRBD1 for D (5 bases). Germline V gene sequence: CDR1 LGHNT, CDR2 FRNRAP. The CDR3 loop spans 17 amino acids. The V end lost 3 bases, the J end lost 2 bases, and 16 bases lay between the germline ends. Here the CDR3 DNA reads TGTGCTAGTGGTTTTTTTTTAGGGGCACCCAACACCGGGGAGCTGTTTTTT. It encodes CASGFFLGAPNTGELFF.

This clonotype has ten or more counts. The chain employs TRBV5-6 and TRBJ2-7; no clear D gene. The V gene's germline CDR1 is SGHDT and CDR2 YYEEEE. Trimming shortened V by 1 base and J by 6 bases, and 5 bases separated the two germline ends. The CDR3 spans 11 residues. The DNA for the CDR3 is TGTGCCAGCAGCTTGCTCTCCGAGCAGTACTTC. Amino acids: CASSLLSEQYF. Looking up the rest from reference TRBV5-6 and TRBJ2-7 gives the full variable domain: DAGVTQSPTHLIKTRGQQVTLRCSPKSGHDTVSWYQQALGQGPQFIFQYYEEEERQRGNFPDRFSGHQFPNYSSELNVNALLLGDSALYLCASSLLSEQYFGPGTRLTVT.